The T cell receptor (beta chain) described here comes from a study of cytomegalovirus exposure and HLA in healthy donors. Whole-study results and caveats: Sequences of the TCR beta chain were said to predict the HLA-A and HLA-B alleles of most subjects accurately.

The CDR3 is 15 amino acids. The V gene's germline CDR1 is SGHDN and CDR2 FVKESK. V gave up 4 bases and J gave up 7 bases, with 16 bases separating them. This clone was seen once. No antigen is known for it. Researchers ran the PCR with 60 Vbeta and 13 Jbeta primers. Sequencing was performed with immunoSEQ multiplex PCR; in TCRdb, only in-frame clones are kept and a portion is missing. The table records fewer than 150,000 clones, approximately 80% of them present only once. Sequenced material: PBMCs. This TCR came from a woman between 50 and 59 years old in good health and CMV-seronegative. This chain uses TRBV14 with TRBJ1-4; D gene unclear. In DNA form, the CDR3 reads TGTGCCAGCAGCCCCAGTGGGTTGGGAGGTGAAAAACTGTTTTTT. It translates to CASSPSGLGGEKLFF.